The present T cell receptor beta chain was sequenced within a study of T-cell memory formation after mild COVID-19. Study context: Clusters were largely donor specific.

TCRdb reprocessed the 5' RACE reads with MiXCR, giving one entry per CDR3 protein. The sample has roughly 510,000 distinct CDR3 sequences, 17% seen once. This clonotype was detected only a few times. The TCR sequence derives from an adult woman who had mild COVID-19 (a few samples of this study predate the infection). Cell type and time point are not known. The source material was PBMCs or a T cell subset sorted from them (not recorded which).

The CDR3 protein is CASSLATGGGTDTQYF. Written as DNA, the CDR3 is TGCGCCAGCAGCTTGGCGACAGGGGGCGGCACAGATACGCAGTATTTT. The chain carries TRBV5-1 and TRBJ2-3; 10 bases match TRBD1. The ends lost 0 bases at V and 1 base at J; junction bases unmatched: 2. Germline assignment: CDR1 SGHRS and CDR2 YFSETQ. The CDR3 runs to 16 residues.